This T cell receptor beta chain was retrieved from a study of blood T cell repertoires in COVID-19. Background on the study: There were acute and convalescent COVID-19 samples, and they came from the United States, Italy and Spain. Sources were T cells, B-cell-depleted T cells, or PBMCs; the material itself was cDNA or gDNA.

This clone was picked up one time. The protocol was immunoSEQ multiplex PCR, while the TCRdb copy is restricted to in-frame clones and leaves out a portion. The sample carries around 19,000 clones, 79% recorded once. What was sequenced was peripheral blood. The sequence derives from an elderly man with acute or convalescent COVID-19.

The CDR3 coding sequence is TGCAGTGCCCGAACGGGAGGCGGCTACACCTTC. Protein: CSARTGGGYTF. The chain recombines TRBV20-1 with TRBJ1-2; no clear D. This CDR3 spans 11 amino acids. The germline gives CDR1 DFQATT, CDR2 SNEGSKA (reference sequence). The V gene lost 6 bases and the J gene lost 8 bases, with 13 bases spanning the gap.